The source of this T cell receptor beta chain is a study of cytomegalovirus exposure and HLA in healthy donors. Amplification used 60 Vbeta primers and 13 Jbeta primers. TCRdb keeps only in-frame clones here, not all; method: immunoSEQ multiplex PCR. Of 100,000 to 130,000 clones in the sample, over 70% are singletons; the top ten hold 2% to 2.5%. This clone was seen more than once but under ten times. V was pared by 0 bases and J by 0 bases, with 6 bases between. This CDR3 has 14 amino acids. Germline CDR1 SGHDT, CDR2 YYEEEE. The clonotype comes from a man aged 30 to 45 in good health and CMV-seronegative. Sequences were obtained from PBMCs. The chain recombines TRBV5-6 with TRBJ1-1; D remains ambiguous. CDR3 DNA sequence: TGTGCCAGCAGCTTGGATACAGTGAACACTGAAGCTTTCTTT. Translation: CASSLDTVNTEAFF.